This T cell receptor beta chain was found in a study of CD8+ T cells in alopecia areata. Study observations and caveats: Researchers report lesional scalp, most notably alopecia totalis/universalis, outstripped normal scalp in clonality.

The authors extracted RNA and reverse transcribed it into cDNA as the sequencing template. The method was immunoSEQ multiplex PCR; TCRdb's version includes in-frame clones alone and lacks a portion of them. The table lists roughly 200,000 clones, 60% of them singletons. Treatment meaning: oral pan-JAK inhibitor, 5-10 mg twice daily. Separation by sorting yielded CD4+ and CD8+ T cells from PBMCs. Trimming at V came to 1 base and at J to 15 bases, leaving 6 bases not matched to a gene. The length of the CDR3 is 12 residues. Germline-derived CDR1 and CDR2 are SGHTA and FQGNSA. To note about this clone: Its antigen remains unidentified.

This receptor was obtained from a human donor with alopecia areata. The chain carries TRBV7-2 and TRBJ2-1; 7 nucleotides align to TRBD1. This sample comprised CD4+ T cells sorted from blood, obtained at week 4, from a patient treated with tofacitinib. The CDR3 DNA reads TGTGCCAGCAGCTTAGGGTTGGGACAGTGGTTCTTC. It yields the protein CASSLGLGQWFF.